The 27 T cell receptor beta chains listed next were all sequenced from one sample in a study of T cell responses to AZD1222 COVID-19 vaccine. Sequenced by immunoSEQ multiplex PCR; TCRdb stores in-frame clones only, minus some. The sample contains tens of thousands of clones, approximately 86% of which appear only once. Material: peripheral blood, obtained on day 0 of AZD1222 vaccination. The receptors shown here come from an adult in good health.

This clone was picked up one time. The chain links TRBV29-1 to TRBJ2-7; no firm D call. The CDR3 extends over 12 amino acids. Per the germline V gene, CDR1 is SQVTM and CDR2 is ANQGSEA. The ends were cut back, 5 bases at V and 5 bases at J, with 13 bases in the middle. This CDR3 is CSVRQFINEQYF. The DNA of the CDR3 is TGCAGCGTTCGCCAGTTCATCAACGAGCAGTACTTC.

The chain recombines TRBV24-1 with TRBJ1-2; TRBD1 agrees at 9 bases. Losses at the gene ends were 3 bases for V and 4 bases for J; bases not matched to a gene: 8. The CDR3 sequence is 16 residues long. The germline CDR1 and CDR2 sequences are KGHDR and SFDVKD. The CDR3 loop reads CATSDTRQGGSYGYTF. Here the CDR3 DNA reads TGTGCCACCAGTGATACTCGACAGGGGGGGAGCTATGGCTACACCTTC.

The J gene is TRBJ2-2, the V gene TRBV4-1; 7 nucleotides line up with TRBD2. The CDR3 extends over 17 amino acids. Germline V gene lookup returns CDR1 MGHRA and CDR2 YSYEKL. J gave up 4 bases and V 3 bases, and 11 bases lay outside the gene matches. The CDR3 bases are TGCGCCAGCAGCCAGATTCAAGCGGGGATCACCACCGGGGAGCTGTTTTTT. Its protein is CASSQIQAGITTGELFF.

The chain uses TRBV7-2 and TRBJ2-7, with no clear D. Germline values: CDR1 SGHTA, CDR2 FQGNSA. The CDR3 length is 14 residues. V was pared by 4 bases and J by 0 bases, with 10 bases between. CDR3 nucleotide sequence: TGTGCCAGCAGCTCCTACTTAAGCTCCTACGAGCAGTACTTC. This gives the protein CASSSYLSSYEQYF.

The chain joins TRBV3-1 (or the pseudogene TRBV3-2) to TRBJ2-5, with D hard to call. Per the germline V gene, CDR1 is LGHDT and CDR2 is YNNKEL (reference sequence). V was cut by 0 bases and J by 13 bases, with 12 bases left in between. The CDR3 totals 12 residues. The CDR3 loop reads CASSQDGLPGYF. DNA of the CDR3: TGTGCCAGCAGCCAAGATGGCCTCCCAGGGTACTTC.

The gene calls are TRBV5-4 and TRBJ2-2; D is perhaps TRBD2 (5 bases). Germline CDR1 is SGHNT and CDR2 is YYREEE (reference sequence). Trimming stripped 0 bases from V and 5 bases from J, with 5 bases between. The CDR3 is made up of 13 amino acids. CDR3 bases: TGTGCCAGCAGCTTGGAGCGGACCGGGGAGCTGTTTTTT. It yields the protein CASSLERTGELFF.

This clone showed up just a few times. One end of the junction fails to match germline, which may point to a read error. The CDR3 reads CASSERERFYNEQFF. Here the CDR3 DNA reads TGTGCTAGCAGCGAGCGGGAGAGATTTTACAATGAGCAGTTCTTC. This chain links TRBV7-7 with TRBJ2-1; TRBD2 agrees at 8 bases. The CDR3 has 15 amino acids. Germline lookup yields CDR1 SSHAT and CDR2 FNYEAQ (reference sequence).

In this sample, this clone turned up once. This CDR3 is CASSQNSGRAANEQFF. The CDR3, as DNA: TGCGCCAGCAGCCAGAATAGCGGGAGGGCCGCCAATGAGCAGTTCTTC. The rearrangement links TRBV4-3 to TRBJ2-1, with 11 bases lining up with TRBD2. Losses at the gene ends were 3 bases for V and 6 bases for J; bases not matched to a gene: 7. Germline V gene lookup returns CDR1 LGHNA and CDR2 YSLEER. CDR3 size: 16 residues.

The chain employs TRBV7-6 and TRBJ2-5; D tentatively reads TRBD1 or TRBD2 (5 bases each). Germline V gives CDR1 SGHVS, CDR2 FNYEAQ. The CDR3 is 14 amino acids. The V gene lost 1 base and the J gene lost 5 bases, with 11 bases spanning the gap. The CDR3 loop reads CASSLGQGVETQYF. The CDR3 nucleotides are TGTGCCAGCAGCTTAGGGCAGGGAGTGGAGACCCAGTACTTC.

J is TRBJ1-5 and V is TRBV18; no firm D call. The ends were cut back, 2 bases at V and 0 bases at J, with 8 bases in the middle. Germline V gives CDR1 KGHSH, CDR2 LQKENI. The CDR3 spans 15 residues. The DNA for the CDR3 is TGTGCCAGCTCACCAGTTGGGAATAGCAATCAGCCCCAGCATTTT. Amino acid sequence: CASSPVGNSNQPQHF.

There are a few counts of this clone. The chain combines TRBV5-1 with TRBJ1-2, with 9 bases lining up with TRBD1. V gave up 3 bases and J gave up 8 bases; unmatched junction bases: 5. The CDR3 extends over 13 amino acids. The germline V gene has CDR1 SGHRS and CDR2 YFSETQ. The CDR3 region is CASSSDRGGGYTF. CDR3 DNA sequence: TGCGCCAGCAGCTCGGACAGGGGAGGGGGCTACACCTTC.

The CDR3 bases are TGTGCCAGCAGCTTATCGCCATACGAGCAGTACTTC. Translating it yields CASSLSPYEQYF. The chain employs TRBV7-9 and TRBJ2-7; D not resolved. The V and J ends lost 2 bases and 4 bases respectively, with 6 bases between them. The CDR3 is 12 amino acids. CDR1 and CDR2 (germline): SEHNR, FQNEAQ (reference sequence).

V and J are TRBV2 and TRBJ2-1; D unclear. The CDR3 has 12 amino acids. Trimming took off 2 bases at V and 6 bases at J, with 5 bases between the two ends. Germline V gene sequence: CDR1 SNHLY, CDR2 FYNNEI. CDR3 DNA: TGTGCCAGCAGTGAATCCATCAATGAGCAGTTCTTC. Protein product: CASSESINEQFF.

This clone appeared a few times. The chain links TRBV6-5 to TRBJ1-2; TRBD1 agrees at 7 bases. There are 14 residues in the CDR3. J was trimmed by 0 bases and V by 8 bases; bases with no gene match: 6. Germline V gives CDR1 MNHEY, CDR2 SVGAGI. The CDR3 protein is CASVRTGANYGYTF. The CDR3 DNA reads TGTGCCAGCGTAAGGACAGGAGCTAACTATGGCTACACCTTC.

CDR3 nucleotide sequence: TGCGCCAGCAGCCTCACTACTAGCGGGGTGGGCGTTGAGCAGTTCTTC. Translated: CASSLTTSGVGVEQFF. The rearrangement uses TRBV5-1 and TRBJ2-1; 10 bases agree with TRBD2. V was pared by 4 bases and J by 9 bases, with 13 bases of the junction left unmatched. CDR1 SGHRS and CDR2 YFSETQ come from the germline V gene. The CDR3 covers 16 residues.

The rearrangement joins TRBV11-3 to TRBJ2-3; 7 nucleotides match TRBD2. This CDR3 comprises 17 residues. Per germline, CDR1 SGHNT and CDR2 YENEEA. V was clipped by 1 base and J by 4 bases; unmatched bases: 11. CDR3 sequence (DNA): TGTGCCAGCAGCTTAGGGACGTCGGGGGGTCCCTCAGATACGCAGTATTTT. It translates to CASSLGTSGGPSDTQYF.

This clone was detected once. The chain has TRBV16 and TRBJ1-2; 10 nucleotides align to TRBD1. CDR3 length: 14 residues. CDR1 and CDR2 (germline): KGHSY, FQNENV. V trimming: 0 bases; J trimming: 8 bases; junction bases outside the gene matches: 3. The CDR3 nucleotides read TGTGCCAGCAGCCAATCGACAGGGGGCTGGGGCTACACCTTC. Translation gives CASSQSTGGWGYTF.

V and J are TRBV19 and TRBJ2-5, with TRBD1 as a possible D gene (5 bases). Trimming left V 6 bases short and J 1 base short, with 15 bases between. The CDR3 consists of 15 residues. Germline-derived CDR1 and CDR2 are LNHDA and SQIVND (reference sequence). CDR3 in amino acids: CASSEQVSLQETQYF. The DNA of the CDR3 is TGTGCCAGTAGCGAACAGGTGTCCCTCCAAGAGACCCAGTACTTC.

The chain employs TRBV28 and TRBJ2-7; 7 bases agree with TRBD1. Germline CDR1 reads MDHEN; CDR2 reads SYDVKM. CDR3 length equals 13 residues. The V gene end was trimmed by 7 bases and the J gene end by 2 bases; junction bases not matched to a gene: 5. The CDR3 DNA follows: TGTGCCAGCAACCGACAGGGAACCTACGAGCAGTACTTC. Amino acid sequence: CASNRQGTYEQYF.

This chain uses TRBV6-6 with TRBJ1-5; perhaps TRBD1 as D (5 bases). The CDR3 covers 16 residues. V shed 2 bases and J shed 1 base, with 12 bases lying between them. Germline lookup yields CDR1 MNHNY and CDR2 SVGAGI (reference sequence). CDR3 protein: CASSYRREGSNQPQHF. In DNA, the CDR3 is TGTGCCAGCAGTTACCGCAGGGAAGGGAGCAATCAGCCCCAGCATTTT.

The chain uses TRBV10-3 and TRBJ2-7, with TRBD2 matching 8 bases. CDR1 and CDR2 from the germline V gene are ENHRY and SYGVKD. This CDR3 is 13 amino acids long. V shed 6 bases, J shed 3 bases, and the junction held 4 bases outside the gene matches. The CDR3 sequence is CAISESGSYEQYF. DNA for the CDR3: TGTGCCATCAGCGAAAGCGGGAGCTACGAGCAGTACTTC.

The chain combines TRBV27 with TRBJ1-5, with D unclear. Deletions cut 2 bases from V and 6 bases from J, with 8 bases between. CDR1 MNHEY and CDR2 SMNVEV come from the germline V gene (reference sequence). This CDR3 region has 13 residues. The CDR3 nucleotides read TGTGCCAGCAGTTTAACGGTCGGTCAGCCCCAGCATTTT. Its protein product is CASSLTVGQPQHF.

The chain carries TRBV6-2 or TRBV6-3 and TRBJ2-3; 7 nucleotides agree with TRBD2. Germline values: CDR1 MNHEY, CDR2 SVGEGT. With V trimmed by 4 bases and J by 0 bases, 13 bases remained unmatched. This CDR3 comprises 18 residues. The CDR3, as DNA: TGTGCCAGCAGTTCCCGGGTTGGGCGGGAGTTCAGCACAGATACGCAGTATTTT. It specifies CASSSRVGREFSTDTQYF.

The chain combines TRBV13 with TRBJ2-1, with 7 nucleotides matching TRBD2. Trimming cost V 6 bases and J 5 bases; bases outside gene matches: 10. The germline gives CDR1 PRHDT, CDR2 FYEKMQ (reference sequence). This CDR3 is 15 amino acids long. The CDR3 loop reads CASSPLRELNNEQFF. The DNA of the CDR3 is TGTGCCAGCAGTCCGTTGCGGGAGCTAAACAATGAGCAGTTCTTC.

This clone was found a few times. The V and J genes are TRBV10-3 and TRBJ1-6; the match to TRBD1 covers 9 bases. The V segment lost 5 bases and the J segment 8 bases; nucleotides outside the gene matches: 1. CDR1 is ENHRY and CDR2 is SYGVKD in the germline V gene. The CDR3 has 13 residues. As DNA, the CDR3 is TGTGCCATCAGTACAGGGGGCGATTCACCCCTCCACTTT. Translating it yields CAISTGGDSPLHF.

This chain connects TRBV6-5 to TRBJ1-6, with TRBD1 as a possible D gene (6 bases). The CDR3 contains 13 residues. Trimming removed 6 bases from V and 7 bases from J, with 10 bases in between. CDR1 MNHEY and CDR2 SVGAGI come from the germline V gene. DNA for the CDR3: TGTGCCAGCAGCTCACAGGGAAATTCACCCCTCCACTTT. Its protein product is CASSSQGNSPLHF.

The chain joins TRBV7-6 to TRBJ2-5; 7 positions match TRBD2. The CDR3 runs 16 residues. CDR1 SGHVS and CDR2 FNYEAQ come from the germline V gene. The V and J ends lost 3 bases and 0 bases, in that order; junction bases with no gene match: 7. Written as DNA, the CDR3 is TGTGCCAGCAGCTTTCGGGGGGTTACGTACCAAGAGACCCAGTACTTC. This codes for CASSFRGVTYQETQYF.